This T cell receptor (beta chain) emerged from a study of monozygotic twins with inflammatory bowel disease. An amount of approximately 3,800 ng of total RNA was used for each TCR library. Making cDNA involved eight separate reactions per sample. TCRdb re-called the 5' RACE reads; one entry per CDR3 protein, DNA not given. This repertoire includes approximately 400,000 distinct CDR3 sequences. An approximately 2.6 ml blood sample was drawn per donor. Material for sequencing was blood. The sequence derives from a human donor with ulcerative colitis or Crohn's disease, or a healthy co-twin of an affected twin (not recorded which).

The CDR3 reads CAISASPNSYNEQFF. V is TRBV10-3 and J is TRBJ2-1. Germline CDR1 is ENHRY and CDR2 is SYGVKD. The CDR3 runs 15 residues.